Listed here are 2 T cell receptor beta chains from one sample, sequenced in a study of T-cell reconstitution after alpha-beta-depleted transplantation in children. The TCRbeta library was prepared with unique molecular identifiers. TCRdb re-analysed the PCR reads in MiXCR, keeping a single row per CDR3 protein. This sample yields over 200,000 distinct CDR3 sequences, of which approximately 19% are seen a single time; around 45% belongs to the top ten. This specimen consisted of PBMCs, mostly from graft donor cells, obtained 360 days after TCRalphabeta/CD19-depleted stem cell transplant. The receptors shown here come from a male patient aged 2 to 10 who had a stem cell transplant for acute lymphoblastic leukemia, so the T cells may come from the graft donor.

In this sample, this clonotype turned up many times. CDR3 loop: CASSFDPGVGYEQYF. As DNA, the CDR3 is TGTGCCAGCAGTTTTGATCCCGGGGTGGGGTACGAGCAGTACTTC. The chain uses TRBV7-2 and TRBJ2-7; weak D call: TRBD2 (5 bases). V was shortened by 6 bases and J by 4 bases, with 19 bases between the two germline ends. Germline lookup yields CDR1 SGHTA and CDR2 FQGNSA. The CDR3 is 15 amino acids.

This clonotype was counted only a few times. The genes are TRBV29-1 and TRBJ2-5, with TRBD2 identical over 10 bases. After removal of 1 base from V and 1 base from J, the junction contained 9 bases not matched to a gene. The germline V gene encodes CDR1 SQVTM and CDR2 ANQGSEA. This CDR3 contains 17 residues. CDR3: CSVEGYLAGAPQETQYF. The CDR3 region has the DNA TGCAGCGTTGAAGGCTATCTAGCGGGAGCCCCCCAAGAGACCCAGTACTTC.